The 27 T cell receptor beta chains below come from one sample, sequenced in a study of T cell changes during pregnancy in multiple sclerosis. The assay was immunoSEQ multiplex PCR, and TCRdb's table has in-frame clones only and misses some. The sample lists 85,000 to 100,000 clones; roughly 92% were seen once. Specimen: peripheral blood, collected in the first trimester of pregnancy. These receptors were obtained from a female donor with multiple sclerosis, enrolled in a pregnancy study.

The chain is built from TRBV27 and TRBJ2-7, with 7 bases lining up with TRBD1. The CDR3 sequence is 14 residues long. CDR1 and CDR2 from the germline V gene are MNHEY and SMNVEV (reference sequence). Trimming cost V 10 bases and J 2 bases; bases outside gene matches: 11. The CDR3 here is CATRETGLTYEQYF. The CDR3 region has the DNA TGTGCCACCAGGGAGACAGGGCTGACCTACGAGCAGTACTTC.

The gene calls are TRBV9 and TRBJ2-3; 10 bases are shared with TRBD2. The V and J ends lost 4 bases and 0 bases, in that order; junction bases with no gene match: 8. Germline-derived CDR1 and CDR2 are SGDLS and YYNGEE. The CDR3 runs to 17 residues. The CDR3 DNA sequence: TGTGCCAGCAGCCAGGATCCGACTAGCGGGAGCACAGATACGCAGTATTTT. Its translation is CASSQDPTSGSTDTQYF. The whole variable domain, remainder taken from reference TRBV9 and TRBJ2-3, is DSGVTQTPKHLITATGQRVTLRCSPRSGDLSVYWYQQSLDQGLQFLIQYYNGEERAKGNILERFSAQQFPDLHSELNLSSLELGDSALYFCASSQDPTSGSTDTQYFGPGTRLTVL.

DNA for the CDR3: TGCGCCAGCAGAGGAGGGGCAATGTACCAAGAGACCCAGTACTTC. Translating gives CASRGGAMYQETQYF. The gene calls are TRBV23-1 and TRBJ2-5; D is possibly TRBD2 (6 bases). TRBV23-1 is an ORF, and what it does is uncertain. The CDR3 is 15 residues long. The V and J ends lost 6 bases and 0 bases respectively, with 14 bases between them.

The genes are TRBV5-1 and TRBJ2-1; D unresolved. V was pared by 1 base and J by 10 bases, with 12 bases between. CDR1 is SGHRS, CDR2 YFSETQ, per germline. This CDR3 is 13 amino acids long. In DNA, the CDR3 is TGCGCCAGCAGCTTGTTTGACAAATGGGAGCAGTTCTTC. Translating it yields CASSLFDKWEQFF.

V is TRBV28 and J is TRBJ2-1; TRBD2 matches at 14 bases. CDR1 is MDHEN and CDR2 is SYDVKM in the germline V gene. CDR3 length equals 18 residues. V was clipped by 6 bases and J by 8 bases; unmatched bases: 15. CDR3 loop: CASRSAGLGLAGADEQFF. The CDR3 coding sequence is TGTGCCAGCAGATCGGCGGGATTGGGACTAGCGGGAGCAGATGAGCAGTTCTTC.

The gene calls are TRBV7-2 and TRBJ2-4; the D gene is possibly TRBD2 (5 bases). From germline, CDR1 is SGHTA and CDR2 FQGNSA. This CDR3 has 14 residues. The V and J ends lost 2 bases and 9 bases respectively, with 14 bases between them. The chain's CDR3 is CASSLLRGSGIQYF. CDR3 in DNA: TGTGCCAGCAGCTTACTACGGGGATCAGGCATTCAGTACTTC.

CDR3 residues: CAISDSLAGLNEQYF. The CDR3 DNA reads TGTGCCATCAGTGACTCTCTAGCGGGTCTGAACGAGCAGTACTTC. The chain has TRBV10-3 and TRBJ2-7, with 8 positions matching TRBD2. The CDR3 spans 15 residues. Per germline, CDR1 ENHRY and CDR2 SYGVKD. V was clipped by 3 bases and J by 5 bases; unmatched bases: 9.

This chain uses TRBV4-3 with TRBJ2-3, with D perhaps matching TRBD1 (5 bases). The CDR3 loop spans 15 amino acids. Per germline, CDR1 LGHNA and CDR2 YSLEER. V was cut by 1 base and J by 2 bases, with 10 bases left in between. The CDR3 protein is CASSQGQILTDTQYF. Written as DNA, the CDR3 is TGCGCCAGCAGCCAAGGACAGATACTCACAGATACGCAGTATTTT.

The rearrangement uses TRBV27 and TRBJ2-7; the D gene is possibly TRBD1 (6 bases). The CDR3 is 14 amino acids. Looked up from germline, CDR1 is MNHEY and CDR2 is SMNVEV (reference sequence). Trimming removed 2 bases from V and 2 bases from J, with 10 bases in between. This CDR3 reads CASSLGGRAYEQYF. As DNA, the CDR3 is TGTGCCAGCAGTTTAGGGGGCCGGGCCTACGAGCAGTACTTC.

The chain couples TRBV19 to TRBJ1-4; a possible D gene is TRBD1 (5 bases). CDR3 length equals 15 residues. CDR1 and CDR2 from the germline V gene are LNHDA and SQIVND (reference sequence). V was shortened by 4 bases and J by 2 bases, with 11 bases between the two germline ends. As DNA, the CDR3 is TGTGCCAGTAGTACCCAGGGATTTACTAATGAAAAACTGTTTTTT. Amino acid sequence: CASSTQGFTNEKLFF.

In its sample, this clone was seen once. The V gene is TRBV30, the J gene TRBJ1-2, with 7 bases lining up with TRBD1. Germline loops: CDR1 GTSNPN, CDR2 SVGIG (reference sequence). CDR3 size: 14 residues. With 0 bases clipped from V and 4 bases from J, the junction kept 5 bases outside the gene matches. The CDR3 loop reads CAWSVKGAIYGYTF. The CDR3 region has the DNA TGTGCCTGGAGTGTAAAGGGGGCTATCTATGGCTACACCTTC. The entire variable domain, with the rest obtained from reference TRBV30 and TRBJ1-2, is as follows: SQTIHQWPATLVQPVGSPLSLECTVEGTSNPNLYWYRQAAGRGLQLLFYSVGIGQISSEVPQNLSASRPQDRQFILSSKKLLLSDSGFYLCAWSVKGAIYGYTFGSGTRLTVV.

J is TRBJ2-1 and V is TRBV7-6, with D possibly TRBD1 on 5 matching bases. V lost 1 base to trimming and J lost 8 bases, with 12 bases between them. Germline loops: CDR1 SGHVS, CDR2 FNYEAQ. The CDR3 is 14 amino acids. CDR3 in DNA: TGTGCCAGCAGCTTAGGCCCAGGGATTTATGAGCAGTTCTTC. Its translation is CASSLGPGIYEQFF.

The chain recombines TRBV4-2 with TRBJ1-1, with 9 bases that match TRBD1. The junction had 6 bases not matched to a gene; V was cut back by 4 bases and J by 3 bases. There are 15 residues in the CDR3. In germline, CDR1 is LGHNA, CDR2 YNFKEQ. In DNA form, the CDR3 reads TGTGCCAGCAGCCGAACAGGGGGCGAGGACACTGAAGCTTTCTTT. This gives the protein CASSRTGGEDTEAFF.

On this clone itself: The junction and the germline gene differ at one end; a read error may be behind it. The chain has TRBV5-1 and TRBJ2-5; the D gene is possibly TRBD1 (5 bases). Germline lookup yields CDR1 SGHRS and CDR2 YFSETQ. The CDR3 sequence is 13 residues long. For the CDR3, the DNA is TGCGCCAGCAGCCATGGGGCAAGAGAGGCCCAGTACTTC. Translation gives CASSHGAREAQYF.

This sequence joins TRBV11-2 and TRBJ2-3; TRBD2 agrees at 7 bases. Trimming cost V 1 base and J 3 bases; bases outside gene matches: 4. The CDR3 totals 15 residues. The germline CDR1 and CDR2 sequences are SGHAT and FQNNGV. CDR3 nucleotide sequence: TGTGCCAGCAGCTTAGGGCAGGGAGGGACAGATACGCAGTATTTT. It encodes CASSLGQGGTDTQYF.

This sequence joins TRBV5-1 and TRBJ2-1; unclear D gene. The V gene lost 0 bases and the J gene lost 9 bases, with 13 bases spanning the gap. The CDR3 totals 14 residues. Germline CDR1 is SGHRS and CDR2 is YFSETQ. The CDR3 DNA reads TGCGCCAGCAGCTTGGACGTTAACGGAGTTGAGCAGTTCTTC. Translated, it gives CASSLDVNGVEQFF.

As concerns this clone: The sample contains more than one DNA sequence encoding this CDR3. The chain couples TRBV9 to TRBJ2-1, with 9 bases matching TRBD2. This CDR3 contains 15 residues. Germline V gene sequence: CDR1 SGDLS, CDR2 YYNGEE. The V gene end was trimmed by 0 bases and the J gene end by 3 bases; junction bases not matched to a gene: 1. The CDR3 DNA follows: TGTGCCAGCAGCGTAGGACTAGCGGACTACAATGAGCAGTTCTTC. This gives the protein CASSVGLADYNEQFF.

The chain combines TRBV19 with TRBJ1-1; D is possibly TRBD1 (6 bases). V was clipped by 6 bases and J by 5 bases, with 10 bases between them. This CDR3 is built from 12 residues. Looked up from germline, CDR1 is LNHDA and CDR2 is SQIVND (reference sequence). The CDR3 is CASRQGWTEAFF. The CDR3 coding sequence is TGTGCCAGTAGACAGGGTTGGACTGAAGCTTTCTTT.

This clone has a single count. V and J are TRBV7-8 and TRBJ2-1; 13 bases map to TRBD2. CDR1 and CDR2 from the germline V gene are SGHVS and FQNEAQ. V lost 0 bases to trimming and J lost 0 bases; unmatched junction nucleotides: 5. This CDR3 comprises 19 residues. DNA for the CDR3: TGTGCCAGCAGCTTAGCTGCGACTAGCGGGAGGAGCTCCTACAATGAGCAGTTCTTC. Translating it yields CASSLAATSGRSSYNEQFF.

The chain combines TRBV11-2 with TRBJ2-1, with a tentative D call TRBD2 (6 bases). CDR3 length: 13 amino acids. CDR1 and CDR2 (germline): SGHAT, FQNNGV. V was trimmed by 5 bases and J by 7 bases, leaving 12 bases between them. In nucleotides, the CDR3 is TGTGCCAGCAGCAGATCGACTAGTAATGAGCAGTTCTTC. Amino acid sequence: CASSRSTSNEQFF.

The V call is TRBV9, the J call TRBJ1-1; tentative D call: TRBD1 (5 bases). V was pared by 0 bases and J by 0 bases, with 6 bases between. CDR3 length equals 14 residues. CDR1 SGDLS and CDR2 YYNGEE come from the germline V gene. The CDR3 coding sequence is TGTGCCAGCAGCGTAGCAGGGATGAACACTGAAGCTTTCTTT. This sequence encodes CASSVAGMNTEAFF. Variable domain in full (rest from reference TRBV9 and TRBJ1-1): DSGVTQTPKHLITATGQRVTLRCSPRSGDLSVYWYQQSLDQGLQFLIQYYNGEERAKGNILERFSAQQFPDLHSELNLSSLELGDSALYFCASSVAGMNTEAFFGQGTRLTVV.

This clone is a singleton in its sample. This chain links TRBV27 with TRBJ2-5; 9 nucleotides match TRBD1. The J call is in doubt because the DNA end fits TRBJ2-7 better. The CDR3 has 15 amino acids. CDR1 and CDR2 (germline): MNHEY, SMNVEV (reference sequence). CDR3 sequence (DNA): TGTGCCAGCAGTCTAAACAGGGGGCGCAAGTACGAGCAGTACTTC. This translates into CASSLNRGRKYEQYF.

The chain uses TRBV7-9 and TRBJ1-2, with D unclear. Germline loops: CDR1 SEHNR, CDR2 FQNEAQ (reference sequence). Trimming took off 8 bases at V and 0 bases at J, with 16 bases between the two ends. The length of the CDR3 is 15 residues. CDR3 sequence: CASEEGDPSNYGYTF. As DNA, the CDR3 is TGTGCCAGCGAGGAGGGTGACCCCTCTAACTATGGCTACACCTTC.

The chain is built from TRBV6-5 and TRBJ2-7; TRBD1 might be the D (6 bases). Germline V gene lookup returns CDR1 MNHEY and CDR2 SVGAGI. This CDR3 has 13 residues. V was shortened by 6 bases and J by 5 bases, with 14 bases between the two germline ends. CDR3 in DNA: TGTGCCAGCAGCCAAAGCTACAGGGACGAGCAGTACTTC. Its protein is CASSQSYRDEQYF.

The CDR3 is CASSTGNLAEKLFF. In nucleotides, the CDR3 is TGTGCCAGCAGTACGGGGAATCTAGCTGAAAAACTGTTTTTT. The rearrangement links TRBV6-6 to TRBJ1-4; D uncertain. This CDR3 contains 14 residues. Per the germline V gene, CDR1 is MNHNY and CDR2 is SVGAGI (reference sequence). Trimming removed 5 bases from V and 7 bases from J, with 14 bases in between.

The genes are TRBV7-2 and TRBJ2-1; tentative D call: TRBD2 (5 bases). Germline V lookup: CDR1 SGHTA, CDR2 FQGNSA. The CDR3 runs to 14 residues. Trimming left V 1 base short and J 12 bases short, with 16 bases between. The CDR3 DNA sequence: TGTGCCAGCAGCTTAGAGGGAGTGGCGGCCCCGCAGTTCTTC. Amino acids: CASSLEGVAAPQFF.

The V gene is TRBV5-1, the J gene TRBJ2-7; TRBD2 matches 7 bases. Losses at the gene ends were 5 bases for V and 2 bases for J; bases not matched to a gene: 10. The CDR3 is 15 amino acids. CDR1 and CDR2 from the germline V gene are SGHRS and YFSETQ. CDR3 in amino acids: CASRELAGVTYEQYF. CDR3 bases: TGCGCCAGCAGGGAACTTGCGGGGGTAACCTACGAGCAGTACTTC.